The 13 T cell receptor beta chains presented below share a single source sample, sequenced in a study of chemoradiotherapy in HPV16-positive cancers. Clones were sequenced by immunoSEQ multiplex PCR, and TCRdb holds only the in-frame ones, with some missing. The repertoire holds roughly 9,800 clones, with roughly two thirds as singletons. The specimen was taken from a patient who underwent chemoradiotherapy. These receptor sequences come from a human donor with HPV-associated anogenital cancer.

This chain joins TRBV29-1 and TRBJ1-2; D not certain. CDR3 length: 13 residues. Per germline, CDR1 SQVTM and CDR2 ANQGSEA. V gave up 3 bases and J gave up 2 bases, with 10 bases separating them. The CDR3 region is CSVEEYTNYGYTF. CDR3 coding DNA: TGCAGCGTTGAGGAGTACACCAACTATGGCTACACCTTC. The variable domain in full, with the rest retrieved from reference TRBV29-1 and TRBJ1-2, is SAVISQKPSRDICQRGTSLTIQCQVDSQVTMMFWYRQQPGQSLTLIATANQGSEATYESGFVIDKFPISRPNLTFSTLTVSNMSPEDSSIYLCSVEEYTNYGYTFGSGTRLTVV.

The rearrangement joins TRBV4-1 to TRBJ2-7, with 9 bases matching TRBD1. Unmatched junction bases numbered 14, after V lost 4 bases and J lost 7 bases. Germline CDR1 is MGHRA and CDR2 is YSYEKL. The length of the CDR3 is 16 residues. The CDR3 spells CASSPSPGQGHNEQYF. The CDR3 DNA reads TGCGCCAGCAGCCCCAGCCCGGGACAGGGACATAATGAGCAGTACTTC.

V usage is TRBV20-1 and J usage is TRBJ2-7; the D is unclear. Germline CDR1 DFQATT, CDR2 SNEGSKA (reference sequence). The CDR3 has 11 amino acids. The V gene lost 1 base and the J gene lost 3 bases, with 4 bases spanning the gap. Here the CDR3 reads CSARGRYEQYF. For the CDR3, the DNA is TGCAGTGCTAGAGGCCGCTACGAGCAGTACTTC.

In nucleotides, the CDR3 is TGTGCCACCAGCAGTAACCCCGCGGGTTATAATTCACCCCTCCACTTT. Residues: CATSSNPAGYNSPLHF. The J gene is TRBJ1-6, the V gene TRBV15; D gene unclear. Germline CDR1 LNHNV, CDR2 YYDKDF (reference sequence). The CDR3 loop spans 16 amino acids. Trimming stripped 3 bases from V and 4 bases from J, with 13 bases between. Drawing the rest from reference TRBV15 and TRBJ1-6, the complete variable domain is DAMVIQNPRYQVTQFGKPVTLSCSQTLNHNVMYWYQQKSSQAPKLLFHYYDKDFNNEADTPDNFQSRRPNTSFCFLDIRSPGLGDTAMYLCATSSNPAGYNSPLHFGNGTRLTVT.

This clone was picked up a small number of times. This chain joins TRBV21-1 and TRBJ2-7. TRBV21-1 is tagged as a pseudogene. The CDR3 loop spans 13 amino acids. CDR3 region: CASSKVKEYEQYF. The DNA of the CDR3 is TGTGCCAGCAGCAAAGTTAAGGAATACGAGCAGTACTTC.

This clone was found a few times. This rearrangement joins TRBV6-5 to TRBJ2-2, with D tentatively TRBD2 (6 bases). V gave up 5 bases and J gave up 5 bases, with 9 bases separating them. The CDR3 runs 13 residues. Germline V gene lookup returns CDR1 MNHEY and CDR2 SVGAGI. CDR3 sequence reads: CASSKGLTGELFF. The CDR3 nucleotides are TGTGCCAGCAGTAAGGGACTTACCGGGGAGCTGTTTTTT.

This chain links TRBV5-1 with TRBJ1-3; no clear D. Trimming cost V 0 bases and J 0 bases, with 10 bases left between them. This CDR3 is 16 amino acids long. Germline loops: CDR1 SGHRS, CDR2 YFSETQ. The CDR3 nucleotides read TGCGCCAGCAGCTTGGAGGGCGGCGACTCTGGAAACACCATATATTTT. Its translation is CASSLEGGDSGNTIYF.

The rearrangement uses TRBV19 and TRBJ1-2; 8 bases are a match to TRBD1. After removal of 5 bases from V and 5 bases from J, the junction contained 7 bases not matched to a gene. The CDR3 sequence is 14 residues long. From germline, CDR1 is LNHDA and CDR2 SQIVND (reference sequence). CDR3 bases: TGTGCCAGTAGTGTCACAGGGGGTCCTTATGGCTACACCTTC. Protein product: CASSVTGGPYGYTF. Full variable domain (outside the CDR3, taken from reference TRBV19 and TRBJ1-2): DGGITQSPKYLFRKEGQNVTLSCEQNLNHDAMYWYRQDPGQGLRLIYYSQIVNDFQKGDIAEGYSVSREKKESFPLTVTSAQKNPTAFYLCASSVTGGPYGYTFGSGTRLTVV.

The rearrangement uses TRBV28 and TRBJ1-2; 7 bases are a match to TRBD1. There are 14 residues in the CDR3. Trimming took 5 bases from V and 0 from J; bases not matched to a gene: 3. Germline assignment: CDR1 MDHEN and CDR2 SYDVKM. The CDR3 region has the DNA TGTGCCAGCAGTAGACAGGGTTCTAACTATGGCTACACCTTC. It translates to CASSRQGSNYGYTF.

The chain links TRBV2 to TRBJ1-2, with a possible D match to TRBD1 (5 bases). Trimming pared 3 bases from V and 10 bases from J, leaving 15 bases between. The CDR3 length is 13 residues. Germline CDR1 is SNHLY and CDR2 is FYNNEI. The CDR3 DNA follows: TGTGCCAGCAGTGACTTAGGACAAAGTGACTACACCTTC. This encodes CASSDLGQSDYTF. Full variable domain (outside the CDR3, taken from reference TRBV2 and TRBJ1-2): EPEVTQTPSHQVTQMGQEVILRCVPISNHLYFYWYRQILGQKVEFLVSFYNNEISEKSEIFDDQFSVERPDGSNFTLKIRSTKLEDSAMYFCASSDLGQSDYTFGSGTRLTVV.

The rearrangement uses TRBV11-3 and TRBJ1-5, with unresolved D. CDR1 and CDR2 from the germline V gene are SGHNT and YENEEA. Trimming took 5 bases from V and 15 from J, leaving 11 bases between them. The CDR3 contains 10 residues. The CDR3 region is CASSHGPLHF. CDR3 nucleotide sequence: TGTGCCAGCAGCCACGGGCCTTTGCATTTT.

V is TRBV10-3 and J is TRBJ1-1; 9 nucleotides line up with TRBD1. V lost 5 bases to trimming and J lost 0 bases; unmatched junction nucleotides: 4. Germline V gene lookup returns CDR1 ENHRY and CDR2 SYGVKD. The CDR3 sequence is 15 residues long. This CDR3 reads CAISRTGDMNTEAFF. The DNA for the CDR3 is TGTGCCATCAGTCGGACAGGGGATATGAACACTGAAGCTTTCTTT.

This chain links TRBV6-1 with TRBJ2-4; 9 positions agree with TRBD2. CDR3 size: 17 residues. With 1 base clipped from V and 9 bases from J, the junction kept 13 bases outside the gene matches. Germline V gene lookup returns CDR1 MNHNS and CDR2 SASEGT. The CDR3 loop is CASSEGGGAPKGSIQYF. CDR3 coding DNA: TGTGCCAGCAGTGAAGGCGGGGGGGCCCCAAAAGGGAGCATTCAGTACTTC.